A single sample is the source of the 5 T cell receptor beta chains below, sequenced in a study of T cell responses to AZD1222 COVID-19 vaccine. The protocol was immunoSEQ multiplex PCR, while the TCRdb copy is restricted to in-frame clones and leaves out a portion. This table has about 110,000 clones, roughly 90% appearing once. This material consisted of peripheral blood, taken 28 days after the second AZD1222 dose. These receptors were obtained from an adult who received the AZD1222 COVID-19 vaccine.

This clone was detected only once. V gene TRBV15 combines with J gene TRBJ2-7; D is undetermined. The germline CDR1 and CDR2 sequences are LNHNV and YYDKDF (reference sequence). The CDR3 length is 12 residues. Trimming pared 4 bases from V and 13 bases from J, leaving 17 bases between. CDR3 coding DNA: TGTGCCACCAGCACATCCGGGCAGCCGTTATACTTC. Encoded protein: CATSTSGQPLYF. Combining the CDR3 with reference TRBV15 and TRBJ2-7 gives the whole variable domain DAMVIQNPRYQVTQFGKPVTLSCSQTLNHNVMYWYQQKSSQAPKLLFHYYDKDFNNEADTPDNFQSRRPNTSFCFLDIRSPGLGDTAMYLCATSTSGQPLYFGPGTRLTVT.

The gene calls are TRBV2 and TRBJ1-5; TRBD1 matches 9 bases. The trim removed 6 bases at V and 0 bases at J, leaving 12 bases unmatched. Germline V gene lookup returns CDR1 SNHLY and CDR2 FYNNEI. The CDR3 runs to 18 residues. DNA of the CDR3: TGTGCCAGCAGAGATAGACAGGGGGGATTGGGTAGCAATCAGCCCCAGCATTTT. Protein: CASRDRQGGLGSNQPQHF.

The gene calls are TRBV7-9 and TRBJ2-1; D not certain. The CDR3 totals 16 residues. V lost 1 base to trimming and J lost 1 base, with 11 bases between them. Germline CDR1 reads SEHNR; CDR2 reads FQNEAQ (reference sequence). The CDR3 region has the DNA TGTGCCAGCAGCTTAGGAGTTAGCCTTTCCTACAATGAGCAGTTCTTC. Its translation: CASSLGVSLSYNEQFF.

The chain joins TRBV5-1 to TRBJ2-5, with 8 bases fitting TRBD2. V lost 2 bases and J lost 5; bases outside the gene matches: 8. The length of the CDR3 is 15 residues. Germline loops: CDR1 SGHRS, CDR2 YFSETQ. The CDR3 DNA is TGCGCCAGCAGCTTCCTGACTAGCGCGACGGAGACCCAGTACTTC. This sequence encodes CASSFLTSATETQYF.

The CDR3 region has the DNA TGTGCCAGCAGCGTAGATAGGGGCCACAATTCACCCCTCCACTTT. Translated: CASSVDRGHNSPLHF. This sequence joins TRBV9 and TRBJ1-6; D may be TRBD1 (5 bases). V was cut by 0 bases and J by 7 bases, with 11 bases left in between. CDR1 and CDR2 (germline): SGDLS, YYNGEE. The CDR3 totals 15 residues. The complete variable domain, with remaining parts taken from reference TRBV9 and TRBJ1-6, reads DSGVTQTPKHLITATGQRVTLRCSPRSGDLSVYWYQQSLDQGLQFLIQYYNGEERAKGNILERFSAQQFPDLHSELNLSSLELGDSALYFCASSVDRGHNSPLHFGNGTRLTVT.